This T cell receptor (beta chain) comes out of a study of post-analysis software for immune sequencing data. Worth noting for this clonotype: Its antigen is still unknown.

Sequencing libraries made from TCR beta cDNA carried unique molecular identifiers. MiXCR, run by TCRdb on the PCR reads, gives a single entry per CDR3 protein. The table shows 550,000 to 700,000 distinct CDR3 sequences, with roughly two fifths occurring only once. Losses at the gene ends were 6 bases for V and 2 bases for J; bases not matched to a gene: 3. The CDR3 consists of 14 residues. Overall study findings and caveats: Comparison of patients with controls showed five TRBV segments more frequent in patients, TRBV5-6, TRBV5-1 and TRBV20-1 among them.

This rearrangement joins TRBV12-3 or TRBV12-4 to TRBJ2-5; 10 bases match TRBD1. This clonotype was obtained from a girl aged 5 to 17 with multiple sclerosis. The sequencing sample was made of blood. The chain's CDR3 is CASRQDRGQETQYF. CDR3 coding DNA: TGTGCCAGCAGGCAGGACAGGGGGCAAGAGACCCAGTACTTC.